Listed here are 9 T cell receptor beta chains from one sample, sequenced in a study of identical twins (dated by TCRdb to about 2016). Receptors were amplified or captured by 5' RACE. The sample was run on an Illumina HiSeq 2000. TCRdb handled the public reads itself, with Q25 trimming in fastp and clone calling in MiXCR, and kept productive beta chains. Every CDR3 protein is listed once, alongside the most common genes and DNA of its rows. The sample table contains some 760,000 distinct CDR3 sequences; only one count was recorded for 15% to 20% of them. The top ten hold about an eighth of the sample. These sequences were also reported in another study, on T cells expressing NK-cell markers.

The sequencing input was PBMCs. These receptors originate from a woman between 18 and 30 years old in good health.

This clonotype was seen more than once but under ten times. The chain couples TRBV11-2 to TRBJ1-5; 8 nucleotides match TRBD1. The length of the CDR3 is 15 residues. Germline-derived CDR1 and CDR2 are SGHAT and FQNNGV. The V and J ends lost 0 bases and 6 bases, in that order; junction bases with no gene match: 4. The CDR3 region has the DNA TGTGCCAGCAGCTTAGAATCAGGGGGCGTTCAGCCCCAGCATTTT. It is translated as CASSLESGGVQPQHF.

This clonotype has more than one count but fewer than ten. V usage is TRBV5-1 and J usage is TRBJ2-7; possible D gene TRBD1, 6 bases. The CDR3 totals 14 residues. V shed 3 bases and J shed 3 bases, with 13 bases lying between them. Germline V gene sequence: CDR1 SGHRS, CDR2 YFSETQ. The CDR3 loop is CASSSGTQGYEQYF. In nucleotides, the CDR3 is TGCGCCAGCAGCTCCGGCACACAGGGCTACGAGCAGTACTTC. The full variable domain, with the rest looked up from reference TRBV5-1 and TRBJ2-7, is KAGVTQTPRYLIKTRGQQVTLSCSPISGHRSVSWYQQTPGQGLQFLFEYFSETQRNKGNFPGRFSGRQFSNSRSEMNVSTLELGDSALYLCASSSGTQGYEQYFGPGTRLTVT.

A few counts support this clonotype. V gene TRBV20-1 combines with J gene TRBJ2-1; D is perhaps TRBD2 (6 bases). CDR3 length: 15 residues. With 6 bases removed from V and 3 bases from J, the gap between germline ends came to 18 bases. Per germline, CDR1 DFQATT and CDR2 SNEGSKA (reference sequence). In DNA, the CDR3 is TGCAGTGCCCCCGGGACTTCCGAACACTACAATGAGCAGTTCTTC. It yields the protein CSAPGTSEHYNEQFF.

CDR3 sequence (DNA): TGTGCCAGCAGCCGTGGACGTCTCGAGCAGTACTTC. This codes for CASSRGRLEQYF. The rearrangement links TRBV3-1 to TRBJ2-7, with no clear D. With 4 bases removed from V and 6 bases from J, the gap between germline ends came to 10 bases. The CDR3 has 12 amino acids. The germline V gene encodes CDR1 LGHDT and CDR2 YNNKEL (reference sequence).

J is TRBJ2-7 and V is TRBV25-1; a weak D match, TRBD2 (5 bases). The V gene lost 0 bases and the J gene lost 2 bases, with 17 bases spanning the gap. CDR3 length: 17 residues. Germline values: CDR1 MGHDK, CDR2 SYGVNS. The CDR3: CASSEYFYRRGTYEQYF. In DNA form, the CDR3 reads TGTGCCAGCAGTGAATATTTCTATCGCCGGGGAACCTACGAGCAGTACTTC.

J is TRBJ2-5 and V is TRBV11-2; D perhaps matches TRBD2 (5 bases). This CDR3 is 15 amino acids long. With 5 bases removed from V and 5 bases from J, the gap between germline ends came to 18 bases. Germline V CDR1 and CDR2: SGHAT, FQNNGV. The CDR3 spells CASSPDSIGWETQYF. DNA of the CDR3: TGTGCCAGCAGCCCGGACTCGATCGGGTGGGAGACCCAGTACTTC.

This clonotype was recorded many times. The V call is TRBV5-6, the J call TRBJ2-7; D uncertain. The germline gives CDR1 SGHDT, CDR2 YYEEEE. Trimming cost V 4 bases and J 0 bases, with 11 bases left between them. The CDR3 totals 14 residues. Here the CDR3 reads CASSQAGSSYEQYF. Written as DNA, the CDR3 is TGTGCCAGCAGCCAAGCAGGCAGCTCCTACGAGCAGTACTTC.

This clonotype was seen a few times. V usage is TRBV12-3 or TRBV12-4 and J usage is TRBJ2-7; D ambiguous. CDR3 length: 14 amino acids. Trimming cost V 2 bases and J 2 bases, with 10 bases left between them. In DNA, the CDR3 is TGTGCCAGCAGTTTACTTGAATTAACCTACGAGCAGTACTTC. This gives the protein CASSLLELTYEQYF.

This chain uses TRBV15 with TRBJ1-3, with D maybe TRBD1 (5 bases). Trimming removed 0 bases at V and 4 bases at J, with 10 bases between. In germline, CDR1 is LNHNV, CDR2 YYDKDF (reference sequence). CDR3 length: 15 amino acids. CDR3 sequence: CATSRDQGFGNTIYF. The CDR3 nucleotides are TGTGCCACCAGCAGAGATCAGGGTTTCGGAAACACCATATATTTT.